This T cell receptor beta chain was obtained from a study of blood T cell repertoires in COVID-19. Study as a whole: PBMCs, B-cell-depleted T cells, or T cells were the source of the cDNA or gDNA that made up the material.

Measured with immunoSEQ multiplex PCR; TCRdb has only the in-frame clones, and not every one. The sample lists 270,000 or so clones; roughly 90% were seen once. Residents of 24 US areas, aged about 18 to 95 years, made up the participants. Germline CDR1 is SGHNT and CDR2 is YYREEE (reference sequence). The ends were cut back, 4 bases at V and 4 bases at J, with 13 bases in the middle. This CDR3 comprises 14 residues. Sequencing was carried out using PBMCs or T cells enriched from blood (not recorded which). The V call is TRBV5-4, the J call TRBJ2-3; D may be TRBD2 (6 bases). The receptor's source is a man aged 35-49 years who had been exposed to COVID-19. The CDR3 coding sequence is TGTGCCAGCAGCACGACTAGTCATTCAGATACGCAGTATTTT. This sequence encodes CASSTTSHSDTQYF.